This T cell receptor (beta chain) was recovered during a study of OX40 agonist ivuxolimab in advanced cancers. The wider study: Three patients, one with hepatocellular carcinoma and two with cutaneous melanoma, responded partially.

The protocol was immunoSEQ multiplex PCR, while the TCRdb copy is restricted to in-frame clones and leaves out a portion. The sample lists tens of thousands of clones, over 80% occurring once. Blood draws occurred at baseline, cycle 4 day 1, and cycle 7 day 1. This clone was seen more than once but under ten times. The sample in question was CD4+ or CD8+ T cells sorted from blood, obtained in a trial of the OX40 agonist ivuxolimab. The TCR was taken from an adult with an advanced solid tumor such as melanoma, head and neck, liver or kidney cancer.

The CDR3 protein is CASSPGLAGGLILNFYNEQFF. CDR3 sequence (DNA): TGTGCCAGCAGTCCTGGACTAGCGGGGGGGCTAATCCTCAATTTCTACAATGAGCAGTTCTTC. V usage is TRBV28 and J usage is TRBJ2-1; 15 nucleotides agree with TRBD2. Germline CDR1 MDHEN, CDR2 SYDVKM. The V segment lost 5 bases and the J segment 3 bases; nucleotides outside the gene matches: 17. CDR3 length equals 21 residues. The variable domain in full, with the rest retrieved from reference TRBV28 and TRBJ2-1, is DVKVTQSSRYLVKRTGEKVFLECVQDMDHENMFWYRQDPGLGLRLIYFSYDVKMKEKGDIPEGYSVSREKKERFSLILESASTNQTSMYLCASSPGLAGGLILNFYNEQFFGPGTRLTVL.